Listed below are T cell receptor beta chains from one sample, sequenced in a study of blood T cells in healthy people across ages. TCRdb processed the 5' RACE reads anew with MiXCR; each CDR3 protein has one entry. The sample consists of about 1.6 million distinct CDR3 sequences, around 36% of them appearing once. Specimen: blood. These receptors were obtained from a woman aged 30 to 39 in good health. The CDR3 runs from the conserved cysteine through the conserved F or W. D genes are given only for firm matches. Size tells how often a clone was seen (once, few, many) or the class of an expanded clone, and some rows leave it out.

V gene,J gene,clone size,D gene,CDR3 protein,CDR3 DNA
TRBV7-2,TRBJ1-2,.,.,CASSSLGRGAGVRNGYTF,TGTGCCAGCAGCTCCTTAGGAAGAGGCGCAGGGGTACGGAATGGCTACACCTTC
TRBV5-1,TRBJ1-2,.,.,CASSQLEGTNYGYTF,TGCGCCAGCAGCCAGTTGGAGGGAACAAATTATGGCTACACCTTC
TRBV9,TRBJ2-5,.,.,CASSQDSPGETQYF,TGTGCCAGCAGTCAAGACTCACCAGGCGAGACCCAGTACTTC
TRBV5-1,TRBJ2-4,.,.,CASSSDFLIIVAKNIQYF,TGCGCCAGCAGCTCGGACTTCCTTATCATTGTGGCCAAAAACATTCAGTACTTC
TRBV20-1,TRBJ2-5,.,TRBD2,CSAQSIAGGPETQYF,TGCAGTGCTCAATCAATTGCGGGGGGGCCTGAGACCCAGTACTTC
TRBV28,TRBJ1-1,.,TRBD1,CASSLAAWRTGLGFPNTEAFF,TGTGCCAGCAGTTTGGCCGCTTGGAGGACAGGGCTTGGGTTTCCGAACACTGAAGCTTTCTTT
TRBV3-1,TRBJ2-7,.,TRBD2,CASSQGMGSGNNEQYF,TGTGCCAGCAGCCAGGGTATGGGGAGCGGGAATAACGAGCAGTACTTC
TRBV28,TRBJ1-5,.,TRBD1,CASSTLDRVWGNQPQHF,TGTGCCAGCAGCACCCTGGACAGGGTTTGGGGCAATCAGCCCCAGCATTTT
TRBV4-1,TRBJ1-6,few,.,CASSLLTGGILYSPLHF,TGCGCCAGCAGCCTCCTTACGGGGGGTATCTTATATTCACCCCTCCACTTT
TRBV7-3,TRBJ1-6,few,.,CASSLTTVYDSPLHF,TGTGCCAGCAGCTTAACGACAGTCTATGATTCACCCCTCCACTTT
TRBV20-1,TRBJ2-3,.,.,CSATDRNRRTDTQYF,TGCAGTGCAACTGACAGGAATCGTCGCACAGATACGCAGTATTTT
TRBV12-5,TRBJ2-7,few,TRBD1,CASASGLGTGGIHEQYF,TGTGCTAGTGCCTCGGGCCTGGGAACAGGGGGTATCCACGAGCAGTACTTC
TRBV7-6,TRBJ2-3,.,.,CGESTDTQYF,TGTGGGGAGAGCACAGATACGCAGTATTTT
TRBV20-1,TRBJ2-4,.,.,CNVSGVTTSSKAKNIQYF,TGCAATGTCAGTGGCGTGACTACTTCGTCGAAAGCCAAAAACATTCAGTACTTC
TRBV20-1,TRBJ1-2,.,TRBD1,CSARDGTGAQGYGYTF,TGCAGTGCTAGAGATGGGACAGGGGCGCAGGGATATGGCTACACCTTC
TRBV6-1,TRBJ2-1,.,TRBD2,CASSAGTSGSYNEQFF,TGTGCCAGCAGCGCCGGTACTAGCGGGAGTTACAATGAGCAGTTCTTC
TRBV21-1,TRBJ1-2,few,.,CASSARYGYTF,TGTGCCAGCAGCGCCCGCTATGGCTACACCTTC
TRBV4-1,TRBJ2-1,few,.,CASSPMAALVSYNEQFF,TGCGCCAGCAGCCCAATGGCGGCTTTAGTCTCCTACAATGAGCAGTTCTTC
TRBV24-1,TRBJ2-5,.,TRBD2,CATSDTSGRDQETQYF,TGTGCCACCAGTGATACTAGCGGGAGGGACCAAGAGACCCAGTACTTC
TRBV18,TRBJ2-3,.,.,CASSPGSRSTDTQYF,TGTGCCAGCTCACCTGGTTCGAGATCCACAGATACGCAGTATTTT
TRBV9,TRBJ2-1,.,TRBD2,CASRAAGGDEQFF,TGTGCCAGCAGGGCTGCGGGGGGCGATGAGCAGTTCTTC
TRBV7-9,TRBJ1-1,.,.,CASSLGSGFNTEAFF,TGTGCCAGCAGCTTAGGAAGTGGGTTCAACACTGAAGCTTTCTTT
TRBV29-1,TRBJ1-5,.,TRBD1,CSVLDRASNQPQHF,TGCAGCGTTCTGGACAGGGCGAGCAATCAGCCCCAGCATTTT
TRBV27,TRBJ2-3,few,.,CASSQFPGTDTQYF,TGTGCCAGCAGCCAGTTCCCGGGCACAGATACGCAGTATTTT
TRBV7-8,TRBJ1-2,few,.,CASSLDRAEGYTF,TGTGCCAGCAGCTTAGATAGGGCGGAGGGCTACACCTTC
TRBV13,TRBJ2-3,.,.,CASRNRQGGYTDTQYF,TGTGCCAGCAGAAACCGACAGGGAGGGTACACAGATACGCAGTATTTT
TRBV19,TRBJ1-2,once,.,CASSGLGDPNYGYTF,TGTGCCAGTAGTGGCCTTGGGGATCCTAACTATGGCTACACCTTC